These 31 T cell receptor beta chains came from one sample sequenced in a study of T cells after posttransplantation cyclophosphamide. The naive gate required viable CD3+CD4+ or CD3+CD8+ cells with CCR7+CD45RA+CD45RO-CD95-CD27+CD28+ phenotype. The data were produced by immunoSEQ multiplex PCR, yet TCRdb's version contains in-frame clones alone and is incomplete. This sample has 25,000 to 40,000 clones, with 91% found just once. The sample taken for sequencing was naive CD4+ T cells sorted from blood. The receptors originated from a man aged 25 to 40 in good health and a related stem cell transplant donor.

The genes are TRBV6-1 and TRBJ2-7; D possibly corresponds to TRBD2 (6 bases). Trimming left V 0 bases short and J 9 bases short, with 21 bases between. The length of the CDR3 is 16 residues. Germline CDR1 is MNHNS and CDR2 is SASEGT. Here the CDR3 reads CASSEAPQRRMEGQYF. The CDR3 region has the DNA TGTGCCAGCAGTGAAGCGCCCCAGCGACGGATGGAGGGGCAGTACTTC.

The chain employs TRBV18 and TRBJ1-2, with TRBD1 as a possible D gene (6 bases). Germline CDR1 is KGHSH and CDR2 is LQKENI. Trimming stripped 3 bases from V and 4 bases from J, with 9 bases between. The CDR3 loop spans 13 amino acids. The CDR3, as DNA: TGTGCCAGCTCACCGACAGGTTCCTATGGCTACACCTTC. Translation gives CASSPTGSYGYTF.

V usage is TRBV28 and J usage is TRBJ2-4; TRBD1 agrees at 8 bases. V gave up 7 bases and J gave up 1 base; unmatched junction bases: 6. Germline values: CDR1 MDHEN, CDR2 SYDVKM. The CDR3 covers 15 residues. The CDR3 DNA reads as TGTGCCAGCACGCCAGGGGGCGCGGCCAAAAACATTCAGTACTTC. This sequence encodes CASTPGGAAKNIQYF.

This chain joins TRBV9 and TRBJ2-3; 8 bases are a match to TRBD1. The V and J ends lost 4 bases and 4 bases, in that order; junction bases with no gene match: 5. Germline V gene data show CDR1 as SGDLS and CDR2 as YYNGEE. The CDR3 length is 14 residues. CDR3 residues: CASSLTGQADTQYF. In nucleotides, the CDR3 is TGTGCCAGCAGCTTAACGGGACAGGCAGATACGCAGTATTTT.

The chain couples TRBV6-5 to TRBJ2-5; 7 bases line up with TRBD1. The CDR3 loop spans 13 amino acids. Germline CDR1 is MNHEY and CDR2 is SVGAGI. V shed 6 bases, J shed 3 bases, and the junction held 4 bases outside the gene matches. DNA for the CDR3: TGTGCCAGCAGCGGGACAGTTAAAGAGACCCAGTACTTC. It encodes CASSGTVKETQYF.

Regarding this clone: Other DNA sequences in the sample encode the same CDR3. The gene calls are TRBV6-5 and TRBJ1-1; D remains ambiguous. The ends were cut back, 5 bases at V and 3 bases at J, with 4 bases in the middle. CDR1 and CDR2 (germline): MNHEY, SVGAGI. The CDR3 covers 11 residues. CDR3 residues: CASSRDTEAFF. The CDR3 region has the DNA TGTGCCAGCAGTCGAGACACTGAAGCTTTCTTT.

The chain recombines TRBV29-1 with TRBJ2-7, with a weak D call TRBD1 (6 bases). CDR1 and CDR2 (germline): SQVTM, ANQGSEA. V was trimmed by 1 base and J by 7 bases, leaving 17 bases between them. This CDR3 is 14 amino acids long. Written as DNA, the CDR3 is TGCAGCGTTGAAGGGGGACACTTGACTGGGGAGCAGTACTTC. Amino acids: CSVEGGHLTGEQYF.

CDR3: CASSVQTGSSGNTIYF. DNA for the CDR3: TGTGCCAGCTCAGTGCAGACGGGAAGCTCTGGAAACACCATATATTTT. The chain is built from TRBV18 and TRBJ1-3, with D uncertain. The ends were cut back, 5 bases at V and 0 bases at J, with 14 bases in the middle. Germline loops: CDR1 KGHSH, CDR2 LQKENI. This CDR3 has 16 amino acids.

Comment on this clone: At one of its ends the junction is not consistent with the germline gene, which may arise from a read error. This sequence joins TRBV7-9 and TRBJ2-1; TRBD2 aligns across 11 bases. The CDR3 has 16 residues. Germline V lookup: CDR1 SEHNR, CDR2 FQNEAQ (reference sequence). The CDR3 sequence: CASSLAGGIWRNEQFF. The CDR3 DNA is TGTGCCAGCAGCCTAGCGGGGGGTATTTGGCGGAATGAGCAGTTCTTC.

The chain uses TRBV18 and TRBJ1-4; no firm D call. The V and J ends lost 3 bases and 5 bases respectively, with 7 bases between them. CDR1 is KGHSH and CDR2 is LQKENI in the germline V gene. This CDR3 comprises 13 residues. CDR3 protein: CASSPGANEKLFF. CDR3 DNA: TGTGCCAGCTCACCTGGAGCGAATGAAAAACTGTTTTTT.

The V and J genes are TRBV7-2 and TRBJ1-2; D not certain. The CDR3 runs to 15 residues. The V gene lost 1 base and the J gene lost 14 bases, with 23 bases spanning the gap. From germline, CDR1 is SGHTA and CDR2 FQGNSA. DNA of the CDR3: TGTGCCAGCAGCTTAGAGGGTGGGAGGATGGTCTCGGTTACCTTC. Translation: CASSLEGGRMVSVTF.

The chain combines TRBV19 with TRBJ1-1; the match to TRBD1 covers 7 bases. CDR1 and CDR2 from the germline V gene are LNHDA and SQIVND (reference sequence). CDR3 length: 15 residues. V lost 4 bases, J lost 1 base, and 6 bases stayed unmatched. In DNA, the CDR3 is TGTGCCAGTAGTAAACCGGGACAGCAGAACACTGAAGCTTTCTTT. Protein sequence: CASSKPGQQNTEAFF.

The gene calls are TRBV13 and TRBJ1-1; the match to TRBD1 covers 9 bases. Germline loops: CDR1 PRHDT, CDR2 FYEKMQ (reference sequence). The CDR3 is 18 amino acids. Trimming took 7 bases from V and 1 from J; bases not matched to a gene: 16. The CDR3 loop is CASIFSKGDRAANTEAFF. CDR3 nucleotides: TGTGCCAGCATTTTTTCTAAAGGGGACAGGGCGGCGAACACTGAAGCTTTCTTT. Drawing the rest from reference TRBV13 and TRBJ1-1, the complete variable domain is AAGVIQSPRHLIKEKRETATLKCYPIPRHDTVYWYQQGPGQDPQFLISFYEKMQSDKGSIPDRFSAQQFSDYHSELNMSSLELGDSALYFCASIFSKGDRAANTEAFFGQGTRLTVV.

The V gene is TRBV7-8, the J gene TRBJ1-3; unclear D gene. Germline V gene lookup returns CDR1 SGHVS and CDR2 FQNEAQ. This CDR3 region has 15 residues. Trimming shortened V by 4 bases and J by 3 bases, and 13 bases separated the two germline ends. The CDR3 reads CASSSRLGGGNTIYF. CDR3 in DNA: TGTGCCAGCAGCTCACGCCTCGGAGGTGGAAACACCATATATTTT.

CDR3 residues: CASSPRTGGDEAFF. The CDR3 DNA reads as TGTGCCAGCAGTCCTCGGACAGGGGGGGATGAAGCTTTCTTT. The chain employs TRBV6-6 and TRBJ1-1; 10 nucleotides match TRBD1. This CDR3 has 14 residues. Germline loops: CDR1 MNHNY, CDR2 SVGAGI (reference sequence). Trimming at V came to 5 bases and at J to 7 bases, leaving 7 bases not matched to a gene.

V and J are TRBV7-2 and TRBJ1-5; 8 bases match TRBD1. Germline V CDR1 and CDR2: SGHTA, FQGNSA. With 3 bases clipped from V and 6 bases from J, the junction kept 7 bases outside the gene matches. The CDR3 contains 15 residues. The CDR3 bases are TGTGCCAGCAGCTTCCAGGGGGCGTCGAGTCAGCCCCAGCATTTT. Translated: CASSFQGASSQPQHF.

CDR3 loop: CASSLGTGGSEQYF. In DNA form, the CDR3 reads TGTGCCAGCAGTTTAGGGACAGGGGGATCCGAGCAGTACTTC. The V and J genes are TRBV28 and TRBJ2-7; 11 bases map to TRBD1. The V segment lost 2 bases and the J segment 6 bases; nucleotides outside the gene matches: 3. The germline gives CDR1 MDHEN, CDR2 SYDVKM. This CDR3 has 14 amino acids.

The sample holds one count of this clone. The genes are TRBV20-1 and TRBJ1-6, with D perhaps matching TRBD1 (6 bases). CDR3 length: 11 residues. Trimming took 4 bases from V and 9 from J, leaving 7 bases between them. Germline loops: CDR1 DFQATT, CDR2 SNEGSKA (reference sequence). CDR3 in DNA: TGCAGTGCTAACAGGGCTTCACCCCTCCACTTT. Amino acids: CSANRASPLHF.

The chain joins TRBV19 to TRBJ1-1; D remains ambiguous. V gave up 0 bases and J gave up 0 bases, with 14 bases separating them. This CDR3 region has 17 residues. Germline assignment: CDR1 LNHDA and CDR2 SQIVND (reference sequence). CDR3 coding DNA: TGTGCCAGTAGTATAGACAGGCCTTTCGGGATGAACACTGAAGCTTTCTTT. Protein: CASSIDRPFGMNTEAFF. The variable domain in full, completed from reference TRBV19 and TRBJ1-1, reads DGGITQSPKYLFRKEGQNVTLSCEQNLNHDAMYWYRQDPGQGLRLIYYSQIVNDFQKGDIAEGYSVSREKKESFPLTVTSAQKNPTAFYLCASSIDRPFGMNTEAFFGQGTRLTVV.

The V call is TRBV11-2, the J call TRBJ2-3; TRBD1 matches at 8 bases. In germline, CDR1 is SGHAT, CDR2 FQNNGV. Losses at the gene ends were 1 base for V and 4 bases for J; bases not matched to a gene: 7. The CDR3 spans 16 residues. The CDR3 loop is CASSLVGQGWSDTQYF. In nucleotides, the CDR3 is TGTGCCAGCAGCTTAGTTGGACAGGGATGGTCAGATACGCAGTATTTT.

The chain carries TRBV27 and TRBJ2-5; 8 bases are shared with TRBD1. The V gene end was trimmed by 6 bases and the J gene end by 4 bases; junction bases not matched to a gene: 4. CDR3 length: 13 residues. The germline gives CDR1 MNHEY, CDR2 SMNVEV (reference sequence). The CDR3 is CASSLRGRETQYF. Here the CDR3 DNA reads TGTGCCAGCAGCCTCAGGGGGCGAGAGACCCAGTACTTC.

This chain links TRBV27 with TRBJ1-5, with D perhaps matching TRBD1 (5 bases). Germline loops: CDR1 MNHEY, CDR2 SMNVEV (reference sequence). V gave up 6 bases and J gave up 1 base, with 19 bases separating them. There are 17 residues in the CDR3. The CDR3 DNA is TGTGCCAGCAGGTCCCCAAGACAGAATGGGAGCAATCAGCCCCAGCATTTT. Translation gives CASRSPRQNGSNQPQHF.

This chain joins TRBV7-2 and TRBJ2-5; perhaps TRBD1 as D (7 bases). The germline CDR1 and CDR2 sequences are SGHTA and FQGNSA. V lost 8 bases to trimming and J lost 5 bases, with 15 bases between them. This CDR3 region has 13 residues. The CDR3 reads CASAPTGRETQYF. The CDR3, as DNA: TGTGCCAGCGCGCCGACAGGGAGGGAGACCCAGTACTTC.

The chain is built from TRBV5-1 and TRBJ2-3; perhaps TRBD2 as D (6 bases). Germline V CDR1 and CDR2: SGHRS, YFSETQ. V dropped 0 bases and J dropped 1 base, with 12 bases sitting between them. This CDR3 comprises 16 residues. CDR3 coding DNA: TGCGCCAGCAGCTTGGGAGGCGGGGTCGGCACAGATACGCAGTATTTT. Translating it yields CASSLGGGVGTDTQYF.

V usage is TRBV7-8 and J usage is TRBJ2-7; TRBD2 matches 7 bases. Germline CDR1 SGHVS, CDR2 FQNEAQ. The CDR3 contains 16 residues. Losses at the gene ends were 5 bases for V and 4 bases for J; bases not matched to a gene: 14. CDR3 amino acids: CASSISKGAGFYEQYF. CDR3 nucleotide sequence: TGTGCCAGCAGCATAAGCAAGGGAGCGGGATTTTACGAGCAGTACTTC.

The genes are TRBV9 and TRBJ2-1, with TRBD1 matching over 7 bases. Germline V CDR1 and CDR2: SGDLS, YYNGEE. This CDR3 contains 14 residues. The ends lost 3 bases at V and 1 base at J; junction bases unmatched: 1. The CDR3 here is CASSATGSYNEQFF. For the CDR3, the DNA is TGTGCCAGCAGCGCGACAGGGTCCTACAATGAGCAGTTCTTC.

The chain is built from TRBV5-1 and TRBJ2-6, with TRBD2 as a possible D gene (6 bases). This CDR3 region has 16 residues. Germline V CDR1 and CDR2: SGHRS, YFSETQ. Trimming stripped 1 base from V and 0 bases from J, with 8 bases between. CDR3 in DNA: TGCGCCAGCAGCTTGCGGAGGGCCTCTGGGGCCAACGTCCTGACTTTC. Protein product: CASSLRRASGANVLTF.

The chain joins TRBV7-3 to TRBJ2-5, with 10 bases matching TRBD2. The CDR3 is made up of 14 amino acids. Trimming cost V 5 bases and J 5 bases; bases outside gene matches: 5. The germline V gene has CDR1 SGHTA and CDR2 FQGTGA. The CDR3 loop reads CASSHQAGGETQYF. In DNA form, the CDR3 reads TGTGCCAGCAGCCACCAAGCGGGGGGGGAGACCCAGTACTTC.

The chain joins TRBV19 to TRBJ1-6; D call uncertain. CDR3 length: 16 residues. CDR1 is LNHDA and CDR2 is SQIVND in the germline V gene (reference sequence). Trimming took 5 bases from V and 0 from J, leaving 11 bases between them. CDR3 coding DNA: TGTGCCAGTAGTTTAGCCGGTAGCTCCTATAATTCACCCCTCCACTTT. Residues: CASSLAGSSYNSPLHF.

This sequence joins TRBV18 and TRBJ2-5; TRBD2 matches at 7 bases. Trimming at V came to 1 base and at J to 1 base, leaving 6 bases not matched to a gene. CDR1 is KGHSH and CDR2 is LQKENI in the germline V gene. The CDR3 length is 16 residues. For the CDR3, the DNA is TGTGCCAGCTCACCACTTCCGGGGGGAGTCCAAGAGACCCAGTACTTC. Encoded protein: CASSPLPGGVQETQYF.

The chain combines TRBV21-1 with TRBJ2-1; the table calls TRBD2, which could not be checked here. TRBV21-1 represents a pseudogene. This CDR3 comprises 15 residues. Here the CDR3 reads CASSKSGSSYNEQFF. CDR3 bases: TGTGCCAGCAGCAAGAGCGGAAGCTCCTACAATGAGCAGTTCTTC.